These T cell receptor beta chains were read from a single sample in a study of control samples from healthy donors and cancer patients. Sequencing used immunoSEQ multiplex PCR; TCRdb keeps in-frame clones, though not all of them. The data hold about 75,000 clones, with 85% to 95% observed a single time. What was sequenced was blood. The receptors originated from a woman between 40 and 50 years old in good health. CDR3s include the opening cysteine and the closing phenylalanine or tryptophan. D genes are given only for firm matches. Some rows mark clone size as missing; the rest say once, few, many or name a class of expanded clone.

v_gene,d_gene,j_gene,abundance,CDR3nt,CDR3aa
TRBV24-1,.,TRBJ2-3,.,TGTGCCACCAGTAGTGCTAGCGGCACAGATACGCAGTATTTT,CATSSASGTDTQYF
TRBV3-1/TRBV3-2,.,TRBJ2-1,.,TGTGCCAGCAGCCAAGGGGGCCCGGTGAAGCAGTTCTTC,CASSQGGPVKQFF
TRBV6-6,.,TRBJ2-7,.,TGTGCCAGCTCGGCGGATTTCACCCGCGAGCAGTACTTC,CASSADFTREQYF
TRBV19,.,TRBJ2-6,.,TGTGCCACCCAGGGGGGTGGGGCCAACGTCCTGACTTTC,CATQGGGANVLTF
TRBV4-2,TRBD2,TRBJ2-1,.,TGTGCCAGCAGACCCGGAGCGGGGGGCGTCAATGAGCAGTTCTTC,CASRPGAGGVNEQFF
TRBV7-3,.,TRBJ2-1,.,TGTGCCAGCAGCTCCAACAATGAGCAGTTCTTC,CASSSNNEQFF
TRBV7-8,.,TRBJ2-7,.,TGTGCCAGCAGCGGAGTAGGGGGGGGCGGTTTGGCCTACGAGCAGTACTTC,CASSGVGGGGLAYEQYF
TRBV7-2,.,TRBJ1-4,.,TGTGCCAGCAGCTTAGTGCTTACTAATGAAAAACTGTTTTTT,CASSLVLTNEKLFF
TRBV4-1,.,TRBJ1-5,few,TGCGCCAGCAGCCACGACCGGGGGCACGGTCAGCCCCAGCATTTT,CASSHDRGHGQPQHF
TRBV13,.,TRBJ2-3,.,TGTGCCAGCAGACCTGGTCGAGGGTGGGACGATACGCAGTATTTT,CASRPGRGWDDTQYF
TRBV5-1,TRBD2,TRBJ2-1,.,TGCGCCAGCAGCCCAACCCCGGGACTAGCGAGGACTCAATACAATGAGCAGTTCTTC,CASSPTPGLARTQYNEQFF
TRBV27,.,TRBJ2-1,.,TGTGCCAGCCATCCTAGGATGAACTACAATGAGCAGTTCTTC,CASHPRMNYNEQFF
TRBV7-2,.,TRBJ2-7,.,TGTGCCAGCAGCTTAGGCCTCTGGCGGGGCGACGGCGAGCAGTACTTC,CASSLGLWRGDGEQYF
TRBV6-4,TRBD1,TRBJ2-3,few,TGTGCCAGCAGTAGAGAGGGGGCCAGAGATACGCAGTATTTT,CASSREGARDTQYF
TRBV24-1,TRBD1,TRBJ2-2,.,TGTGCCACCAGTGGCCGACAGGGCACCGGGGAGCTGTTTTTT,CATSGRQGTGELFF
TRBV10-3,.,TRBJ2-5,.,TGTGCCATCAGTGGTGGCGCCTACTCCGAGACCCAGTACTTC,CAISGGAYSETQYF
TRBV7-9,TRBD1,TRBJ2-2,.,TGTGCCAGCAGCGAGGGACAGGGTATCGGGGAGCTGTTTTTT,CASSEGQGIGELFF
TRBV27,.,TRBJ1-2,.,TGTGCCAGCAGTTTGGGGGGGGCCCTTTATGGCTACACCTTC,CASSLGGALYGYTF
TRBV28,.,TRBJ1-5,.,TGTGCCACAGTTTATAGCAATCAGCCCCAGCATTTT,CATVYSNQPQHF
TRBV28,TRBD1,TRBJ2-7,few,TGTGCCAGCAGTAAGACAGGGGGTTCCTACGAGCAGTACTTC,CASSKTGGSYEQYF
TRBV15,.,TRBJ2-7,.,TGTGCCACCAGCAGAGGACCCATCGGGGGCAGATACGAGCAGTACTTC,CATSRGPIGGRYEQYF
TRBV6-1,.,TRBJ1-5,.,TGTGCCAGCAGTGAAGTGGGGCTGAGTCAGCCCCAGCATTTT,CASSEVGLSQPQHF